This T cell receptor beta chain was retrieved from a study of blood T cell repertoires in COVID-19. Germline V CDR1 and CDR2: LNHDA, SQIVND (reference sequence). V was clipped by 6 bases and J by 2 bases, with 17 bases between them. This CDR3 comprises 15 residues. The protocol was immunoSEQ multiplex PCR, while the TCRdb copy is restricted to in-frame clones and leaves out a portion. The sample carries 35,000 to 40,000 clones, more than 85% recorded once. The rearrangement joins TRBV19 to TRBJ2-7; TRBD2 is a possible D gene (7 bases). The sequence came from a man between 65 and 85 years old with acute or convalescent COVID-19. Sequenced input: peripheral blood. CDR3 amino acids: CASRLRGRGPYEQYF. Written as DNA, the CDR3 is TGTGCCAGTAGGCTTAGGGGGAGGGGCCCCTACGAGCAGTACTTC.